This T cell receptor (beta chain) emerged from a study of T cell changes during pregnancy in multiple sclerosis. Germline CDR1 MNHEY, CDR2 SVGAGI. The V segment lost 6 bases and the J segment 5 bases; nucleotides outside the gene matches: 4. The CDR3 length is 13 residues. Clones were sequenced by immunoSEQ multiplex PCR, and TCRdb holds only the in-frame ones, with some missing. The sample records 70,000 to 90,000 clones, 85% to 95% being singletons. The rearrangement uses TRBV6-5 and TRBJ2-7, with 10 bases matching TRBD1. This receptor was identified in a female donor in good health, enrolled as a control in a pregnancy study. Material: peripheral blood, obtained in the second trimester of pregnancy. In nucleotides, the CDR3 is TGTGCCAGCAGGAGGGACAGGGGACACGAGCAGTACTTC. It is translated as CASRRDRGHEQYF.